A single sample is the source of the 10 T cell receptor beta chains below, sequenced in a study of cytomegalovirus exposure and HLA in healthy donors. In the PCR, 60 Vbeta and 13 Jbeta primers were used. Here immunoSEQ multiplex PCR was the method, and the copy in TCRdb shows in-frame clones only, minus some. The sample lists more than 80,000 clones; around 76% were seen once. The sequenced sample was PBMCs. Every receptor here comes from a man between 18 and 29 years old in good health and CMV-seropositive.

V is TRBV5-6 and J is TRBJ2-4; 8 nucleotides line up with TRBD1. The germline V gene has CDR1 SGHDT and CDR2 YYEEEE. Trimming at V came to 0 bases and at J to 6 bases, leaving 2 bases not matched to a gene. There are 14 residues in the CDR3. CDR3 sequence: CASSLEQGVNIQYF. The CDR3 region has the DNA TGTGCCAGCAGCTTGGAACAGGGGGTAAACATTCAGTACTTC.

The V and J genes are TRBV5-1 and TRBJ1-2; D unclear. Deletions cut 1 base from V and 4 bases from J, with 14 bases between. CDR1 is SGHRS, CDR2 YFSETQ, per germline. This CDR3 has 15 residues. Here the CDR3 reads CASSLTGSPSYGYTF. In DNA, the CDR3 is TGCGCCAGCAGCTTGACGGGTTCTCCTTCCTATGGCTACACCTTC.

The CDR3 DNA reads TGCGCCAGCAGCCAAGTAGGGACTAGGCTTGATACGCAGTATTTT. The encoded protein is CASSQVGTRLDTQYF. The chain is built from TRBV4-1 and TRBJ2-3, with 8 bases matching TRBD2. The CDR3 loop spans 15 amino acids. From germline, CDR1 is MGHRA and CDR2 YSYEKL. V lost 1 base, J lost 6 bases, and 6 bases stayed unmatched.

CDR3 in amino acids: CASSLVLAGDEKLFF. CDR3 DNA sequence: TGTGCCAGCAGCTTAGTATTGGCAGGGGATGAAAAACTGTTTTTT. The rearrangement joins TRBV7-9 to TRBJ1-4; TRBD1 might be the D (6 bases). Germline loops: CDR1 SEHNR, CDR2 FQNEAQ (reference sequence). This CDR3 is 15 amino acids long. V gave up 1 base and J gave up 6 bases, with 12 bases separating them.

The chain combines TRBV4-1 with TRBJ2-7; TRBD2 matches at 10 bases. V lost 4 bases and J lost 7; bases outside the gene matches: 13. CDR1 and CDR2 (germline): MGHRA, YSYEKL. The length of the CDR3 is 16 residues. The CDR3 is CASSPRTGLAVFEQYF. CDR3 DNA: TGCGCCAGCAGCCCAAGAACTGGACTAGCGGTCTTTGAGCAGTACTTC.

The rearrangement links TRBV15 to TRBJ1-1; a possible D gene is TRBD1 (6 bases). Trimming removed 0 bases from V and 1 base from J, with 12 bases in between. This CDR3 contains 16 residues. The V gene's germline CDR1 is LNHNV and CDR2 YYDKDF (reference sequence). DNA of the CDR3: TGTGCCACCAGCAGAGATGGGGGCAGGGGGAACACTGAAGCTTTCTTT. Its translation is CATSRDGGRGNTEAFF.

The chain employs TRBV28 and TRBJ1-2, with a weak D call TRBD1 (5 bases). This CDR3 spans 12 amino acids. From germline, CDR1 is MDHEN and CDR2 SYDVKM. Trimming removed 4 bases at V and 5 bases at J, with 8 bases between. CDR3 in amino acids: CASSYRPYGYTF. CDR3 sequence (DNA): TGTGCCAGCAGTTACAGGCCTTATGGCTACACCTTC.

The V and J genes are TRBV13 and TRBJ2-5, with 8 positions matching TRBD1. Germline V gene lookup returns CDR1 PRHDT and CDR2 FYEKMQ (reference sequence). J lost 4 bases, V lost 5 bases, and 3 bases had no gene match. The CDR3 spans 13 residues. The CDR3 is CASSQGAGETQYF. The CDR3 DNA sequence: TGTGCCAGCAGCCAGGGGGCCGGAGAGACCCAGTACTTC.

The chain recombines TRBV5-4 with TRBJ2-1, with TRBD2 matching 7 bases. The trim removed 2 bases at V and 8 bases at J, leaving 1 base unmatched. The CDR3 runs to 12 residues. Germline CDR1 reads SGHNT; CDR2 reads YYREEE (reference sequence). CDR3 sequence: CASSFGGYEQFF. For the CDR3, the DNA is TGTGCCAGCAGCTTCGGGGGGTATGAGCAGTTCTTC.

The chain is built from TRBV1 and TRBJ2-5; the D call of TRBD1 is as the table states it, not checked on the DNA. TRBV1 is termed a pseudogene. This CDR3 has 16 residues. Written as DNA, the CDR3 is TGCACCAGCAGCCTGGGGGCAGAGATCATCCAAGAGACCCAGTACTTC. This gives the protein CTSSLGAEIIQETQYF.